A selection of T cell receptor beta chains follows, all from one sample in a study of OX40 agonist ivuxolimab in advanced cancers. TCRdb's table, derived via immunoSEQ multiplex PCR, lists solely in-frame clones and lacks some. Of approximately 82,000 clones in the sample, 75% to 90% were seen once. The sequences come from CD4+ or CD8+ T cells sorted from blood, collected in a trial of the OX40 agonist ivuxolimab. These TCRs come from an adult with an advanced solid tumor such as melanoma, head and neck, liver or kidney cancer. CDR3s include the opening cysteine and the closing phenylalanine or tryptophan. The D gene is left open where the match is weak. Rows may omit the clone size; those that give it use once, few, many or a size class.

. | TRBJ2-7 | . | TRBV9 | CASSVGSGTSYEQYF | TGTGCCAGCAGCGTAGGGTCTGGAACCTCCTACGAGCAGTACTTC
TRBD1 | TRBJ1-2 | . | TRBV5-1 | CASSPRQGAAYGYTF | TGCGCCAGCAGCCCAAGACAGGGGGCTGCCTATGGCTACACCTTC
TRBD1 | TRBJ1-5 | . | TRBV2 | CASSERDRGQPQHF | TGTGCCAGCAGTGAAAGGGACAGGGGTCAGCCCCAGCATTTT
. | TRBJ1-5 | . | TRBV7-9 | CASSSGGAQGKKQPQHF | TGTGCCAGCAGCTCGGGAGGAGCACAGGGCAAAAAACAGCCCCAGCATTTT
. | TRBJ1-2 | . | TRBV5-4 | CASSLGAARTNYGYTF | TGTGCCAGCAGCTTGGGCGCAGCCCGCACTAACTATGGCTACACCTTC
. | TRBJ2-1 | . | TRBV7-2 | CASSLRDHNEQFF | TGTGCCAGCAGCCTGCGGGACCACAATGAGCAGTTCTTC
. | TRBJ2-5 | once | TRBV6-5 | CASSSLGGVGETQYF | TGTGCCAGCAGTTCCCTGGGTGGGGTAGGTGAGACCCAGTACTTC
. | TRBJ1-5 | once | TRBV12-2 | CASRPGGRNQPQHF | TGTGCAAGTCGCCCGGGAGGCAGAAATCAGCCCCAGCATTTT
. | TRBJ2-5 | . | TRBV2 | CASNSNMAEETQYF | TGTGCCAGCAACTCCAACATGGCGGAGGAGACCCAGTACTTC
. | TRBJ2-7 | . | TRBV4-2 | CASSPLLSGSYEQYF | TGTGCCAGCAGCCCCCTACTTTCAGGGTCCTACGAGCAGTACTTC
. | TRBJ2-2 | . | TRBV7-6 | CASSLFPRLDGVTGELFF | TGTGCCAGCAGCTTATTCCCCCGACTGGACGGAGTCACCGGGGAGCTGTTTTTT
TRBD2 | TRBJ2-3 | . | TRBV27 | CATSLGGGFDTQYF | TGTGCCACCAGTCTCGGCGGGGGATTTGATACGCAGTATTTT
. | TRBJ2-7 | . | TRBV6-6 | CATLPGISSYEQYF | TGTGCCACCCTTCCCGGGATCTCCTCCTACGAGCAGTACTTC
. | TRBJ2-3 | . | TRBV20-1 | CSALRGDTQYF | TGCAGTGCCCTGAGGGGAGATACGCAGTATTTT
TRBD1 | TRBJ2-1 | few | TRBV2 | CASGGTVPNEQFF | TGTGCCAGCGGTGGGACAGTCCCTAATGAGCAGTTCTTC
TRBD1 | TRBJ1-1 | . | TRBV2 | CASKDRAGTEAFF | TGTGCCAGCAAAGACAGGGCAGGGACTGAAGCTTTCTTT
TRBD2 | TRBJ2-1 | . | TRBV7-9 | CASSFSSGGHNEQFF | TGTGCCAGCAGCTTTTCTAGCGGGGGCCACAATGAGCAGTTCTTC
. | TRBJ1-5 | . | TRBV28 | CATNDSGGLGQPQHF | TGTGCCACAAATGACAGCGGGGGACTTGGGCAGCCCCAGCATTTT
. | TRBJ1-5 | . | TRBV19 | CASRRENQPQHF | TGTGCCAGTAGACGGGAGAATCAGCCCCAGCATTTT
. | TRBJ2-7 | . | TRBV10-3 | CAGGSGYEQYF | TGTGCCGGGGGTTCTGGCTACGAGCAGTACTTC
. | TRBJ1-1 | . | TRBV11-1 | CASSLGGADTEAFF | TGTGCCAGCAGCTTAGGAGGGGCTGACACTGAAGCTTTCTTT
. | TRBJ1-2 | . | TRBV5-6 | CASSLRMVNYGYTF | TGTGCCAGCAGCTTGAGAATGGTTAACTATGGCTACACCTTC
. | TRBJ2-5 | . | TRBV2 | CASKKVEGTQYF | TGTGCCAGCAAAAAGGTTGAGGGGACCCAGTACTTC
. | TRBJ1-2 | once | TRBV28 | CASSNSGGYTF | TGTGCCAGCAGCAACTCGGGGGGCTACACCTTC
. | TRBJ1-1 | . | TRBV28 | CASSGGGRNEAFF | TGTGCCAGCAGTGGGGGGGGAAGGAATGAAGCTTTCTTT
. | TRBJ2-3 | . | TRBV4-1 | CASSHPELLTDTQYF | TGCGCCAGCAGCCATCCGGAGCTTCTCACAGATACGCAGTATTTT
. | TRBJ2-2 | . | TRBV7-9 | CASSLASGIGELFF | TGTGCCAGCAGCTTAGCGTCCGGGATCGGGGAGCTGTTTTTT
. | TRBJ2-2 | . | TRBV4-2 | CASSQDLSGLTGELFF | TGTGCCAGCAGCCAAGATCTATCAGGCCTAACCGGGGAGCTGTTTTTT
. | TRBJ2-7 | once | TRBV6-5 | CASSREATYEQYF | TGTGCCAGCAGCCGTGAAGCGACCTACGAGCAGTACTTC
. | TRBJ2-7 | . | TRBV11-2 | CASSLAVGEQYF | TGTGCCAGCAGCTTAGCGGTGGGAGAGCAGTACTTC
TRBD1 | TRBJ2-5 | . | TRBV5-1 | CASSPGTVQETQYF | TGCGCCAGCAGCCCGGGGACAGTTCAAGAGACCCAGTACTTC
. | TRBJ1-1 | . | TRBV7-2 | CASLLRGHSNTEAFF | TGTGCCAGCTTGCTACGGGGCCACTCCAACACTGAAGCTTTCTTT